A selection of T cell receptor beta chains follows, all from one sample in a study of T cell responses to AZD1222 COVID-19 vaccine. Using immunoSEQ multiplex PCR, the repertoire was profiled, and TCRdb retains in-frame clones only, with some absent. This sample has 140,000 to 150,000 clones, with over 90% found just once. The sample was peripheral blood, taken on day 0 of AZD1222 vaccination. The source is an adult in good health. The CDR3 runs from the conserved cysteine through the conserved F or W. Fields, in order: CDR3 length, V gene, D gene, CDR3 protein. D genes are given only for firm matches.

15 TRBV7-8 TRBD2 CASSLALAGVFEQYF
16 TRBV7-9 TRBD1 CASSLTQGAVNTEAFF
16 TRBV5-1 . CASRGIYRGSYNEQFF
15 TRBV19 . CASRVAASSYNEQFF
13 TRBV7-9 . CASSFWGTDTQYF
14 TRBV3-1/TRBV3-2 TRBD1 CASSLGQGPYEQYF
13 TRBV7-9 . CASSRTVNTEAFF
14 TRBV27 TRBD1 CASSRQGVYSPLHF
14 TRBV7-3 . CASSLAGKGNEQFF
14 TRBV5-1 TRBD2 CASGQLAGAYEQYF
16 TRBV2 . CASRENDRIVSYEQYF
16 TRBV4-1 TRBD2 CASSHRTSGSNNEQFF
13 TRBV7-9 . CASSRDANNEQFF
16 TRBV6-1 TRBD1 CASSEGWDRGRYGYTF
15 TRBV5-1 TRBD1 CASSLGGGTDEKLFF
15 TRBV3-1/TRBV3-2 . CASSQDASSGNTIYF
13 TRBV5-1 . CASSKIRDKEAFF
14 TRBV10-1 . CASSEGTVGDTQYF
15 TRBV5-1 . CASSLGPRGVYGYTF
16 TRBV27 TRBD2 CASSLWREGRADTQYF
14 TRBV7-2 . CASSLDTLNYGYTF
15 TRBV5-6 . CASSLAREWENEQFF
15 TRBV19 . CASSAFRDSNQPQHF
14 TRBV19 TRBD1 CASSLGTGVQPQHF
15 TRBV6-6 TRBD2 CASSLSGRGSYEQYF
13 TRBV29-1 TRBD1 CLLQPTGYTEAFF
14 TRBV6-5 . CASSHREDGEKLFF
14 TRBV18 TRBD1 CASSNTGDSYEQYF
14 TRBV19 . CASSRSANSYEQYF
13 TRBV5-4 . CASRGAGKGGYTF
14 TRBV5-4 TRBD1 CASSPDRWEETQYF
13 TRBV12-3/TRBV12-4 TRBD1 CASSPTGVQPQHF
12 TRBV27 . CASAGRHYGYTF
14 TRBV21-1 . CASIIRSSYNEQFF
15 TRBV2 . CASSLNRAGTDTQYF
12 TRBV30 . CAWSIDTNEQFF
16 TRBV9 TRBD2 CASSVALGRRADTQYF
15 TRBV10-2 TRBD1 CASSHPGQGMNEQFF
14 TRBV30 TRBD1 CAWSMGQGNSPLHF
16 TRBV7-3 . CASSPLPGVVKEELFF
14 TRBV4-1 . CASSQDEDSYGYTF
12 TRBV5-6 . CASSLGDSPLHF
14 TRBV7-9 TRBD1 CASSFWDRGSPLHF
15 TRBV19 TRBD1 CASSVPGQDNQPQHF
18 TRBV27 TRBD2 CASSLSWLAGGPRSRQFF
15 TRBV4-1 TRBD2 CASSQAERETNEQFF
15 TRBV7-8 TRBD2 CASSSLAGEWNEQFF
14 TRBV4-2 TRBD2 CASSQRSGRDTQYF
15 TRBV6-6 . CASSYSQPSVSPLHF
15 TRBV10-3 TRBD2 CAISGASGVPYEQYF
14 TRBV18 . CASSPREAREKLFF
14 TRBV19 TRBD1 CASNPGQANTEAFF
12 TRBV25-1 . CASSEFYGELFF
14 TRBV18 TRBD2 CASSPGPGGYEQYF
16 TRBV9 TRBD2 CASSVISSGGTDTQYF
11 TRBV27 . CASTNTGELFF
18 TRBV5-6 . CASSLAGGSREFSYEQYF
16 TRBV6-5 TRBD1 CASSYTGQGTGNTIYF
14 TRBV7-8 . CASSLLSSNSPLHF